This T cell receptor (beta chain) is drawn from a study of molecular identifiers for immune sequencing clone quantification. Study-wide results and caveats: Over 98% of effector molecules, but under 1% in naive cells, were held by clones with more than 20 RNA copies. Clone sizes could be underestimated for highly expanded clones when identical TCR molecules share a barcode.

A remark on this clonotype: Its antigen is as yet unknown. A much larger clone is a single base away; this may be a read error.

The CDR3 loop spans 17 amino acids. Germline V gene data show CDR1 as SQVTM and CDR2 as ANQGSEA. One entry per CDR3 protein results from TCRdb running MiXCR on the PCR reads. This table holds just under 650,000 distinct CDR3 sequences, about 20% found once. This clonotype originated in a human donor in good health. Some libraries in this study had Jurkat cell RNA spiked in. The sequenced material came from naive CD8+ T cells from blood, with Jurkat cell RNA spiked in. The subset here: FACS-sorted CD8+CD4-CCR7+CD45RA+ naive T cells. The chain carries TRBV29-1 and TRBJ2-2; TRBD2 matches 13 bases. The CDR3 region has the DNA TGCAGCGCTGAAGTGACTAGCGGGGGGCCATTCACCGGGGAGCTGTTTTTT. As protein: CSAEVTSGGPFTGELFF.